This T cell receptor (beta chain) came from a study of early T cells in non-severe SARS-CoV-2 infection. About the research overall: Investigators sequenced bulk RNA drawn from unsorted whole blood, and chains remained unpaired. Study results and limitations: In VDJdb matching, anti-spike CD8 responses were favored while private and CD4 specificities went missing.

Attachment of unique molecular identifiers to individual cDNA molecules was performed. TCRdb re-called the 5' RACE reads through MiXCR, storing one row per CDR3 protein. The sample has about 60,000 distinct CDR3 sequences, 20% to 25% seen once. This CDR3 spans 13 amino acids. The germline V gene encodes CDR1 SGHTA and CDR2 FQGNSA. V shed 5 bases and J shed 6 bases, with 8 bases lying between them. A few counts support this clonotype. Its antigen is not identified. Here the sequenced sample was whole blood, taken at baseline. The TCR originated in an adult who was a healthcare worker with PCR-confirmed SARS-CoV-2 infection or an uninfected control (not recorded which). The V gene is TRBV7-2, the J gene TRBJ1-6, with D tentatively TRBD1 (5 bases). The CDR3 nucleotides are TGTGCCAGCAGCCAGCAGGGTAATTCACCCCTCCACTTT. Its protein is CASSQQGNSPLHF.